Shown below are 19 T cell receptor beta chains from a single sample sequenced in a study of T cell responses to AZD1222 COVID-19 vaccine. The data were produced by immunoSEQ multiplex PCR, yet TCRdb's version contains in-frame clones alone and is incomplete. Here the sample spans around 260,000 clones, just over 90% being singletons. This material consisted of peripheral blood, taken on day 0 of AZD1222 vaccination. The receptors were gathered from an adult in good health.

The rearrangement joins TRBV5-6 to TRBJ1-2; D might be TRBD1 (6 bases). The germline V gene has CDR1 SGHDT and CDR2 YYEEEE. The CDR3 has 15 residues. V was clipped by 2 bases and J by 4 bases, with 15 bases between them. CDR3 sequence reads: CASSFGQGKGYGYTF. The CDR3 DNA reads TGTGCCAGCAGCTTCGGGCAGGGGAAAGGCTATGGCTACACCTTC.

This clone was seen a single time. The CDR3 region is CSARSESEAFF. CDR3 nucleotides: TGCAGTGCTAGATCGGAAAGTGAAGCTTTCTTT. The chain couples TRBV20-1 to TRBJ1-1, with D unresolved. V was clipped by 2 bases and J by 7 bases, with 8 bases between them. CDR3 size: 11 residues. The V gene's germline CDR1 is DFQATT and CDR2 SNEGSKA (reference sequence).

V gene TRBV28 combines with J gene TRBJ1-1, with 8 bases fitting TRBD1. This CDR3 is 18 amino acids long. With 5 bases clipped from V and 5 bases from J, the junction kept 19 bases outside the gene matches. Germline lookup yields CDR1 MDHEN and CDR2 SYDVKM. In nucleotides, the CDR3 is TGTGCCAGCAGTGGACCTGGGACAGGAGAGGTTTTTTTGACTGAAGCTTTCTTT. The encoded protein is CASSGPGTGEVFLTEAFF.

The chain combines TRBV7-2 with TRBJ1-1, with D hard to call. Per the germline V gene, CDR1 is SGHTA and CDR2 is FQGNSA. V was shortened by 0 bases and J by 5 bases, with 10 bases between the two germline ends. CDR3 size: 14 residues. The CDR3, as DNA: TGTGCCAGCAGCTTAGCGTTTCTAGGAACTGAAGCTTTCTTT. It translates to CASSLAFLGTEAFF.

This sequence joins TRBV2 and TRBJ2-7; no clear D gene. Trimming removed 7 bases at V and 0 bases at J, with 13 bases between. This CDR3 has 14 residues. Germline V gene data show CDR1 as SNHLY and CDR2 as FYNNEI. The chain's CDR3 is CASKMGTASYEQYF. The CDR3 nucleotides are TGTGCCAGCAAAATGGGCACAGCCTCCTACGAGCAGTACTTC.

The count of this clone is one. The genes are TRBV25-1 and TRBJ1-4; D uncertain. V shed 6 bases and J shed 0 bases, with 11 bases lying between them. In germline, CDR1 is MGHDK, CDR2 SYGVNS. There are 15 residues in the CDR3. The chain's CDR3 is CASRTDVATNEKLFF. For the CDR3, the DNA is TGTGCCAGCAGAACGGACGTTGCAACTAATGAAAAACTGTTTTTT.

The CDR3 DNA reads TGTGCCAGCAGCTTAGCGGGGACAGGGGGCCATGGCTACACCTTC. Translating gives CASSLAGTGGHGYTF. This rearrangement joins TRBV7-2 to TRBJ1-2, with 12 bases aligning to TRBD1. Germline-derived CDR1 and CDR2 are SGHTA and FQGNSA. V trimming: 0 bases; J trimming: 6 bases; junction bases outside the gene matches: 2. The CDR3 covers 15 residues.

This chain links TRBV11-1 with TRBJ2-3; D tentatively reads TRBD1 or TRBD2 (6 bases each). The CDR3 is 15 residues long. The ends were cut back, 6 bases at V and 0 bases at J, with 13 bases in the middle. The germline V gene has CDR1 SGHAT and CDR2 FQDESV (reference sequence). The CDR3 sequence: CASRVPGASTDTQYF. DNA for the CDR3: TGTGCCAGCAGGGTCCCGGGGGCCAGCACAGATACGCAGTATTTT.

This sequence joins TRBV27 and TRBJ2-1; 7 bases are shared with TRBD1. V shed 6 bases, J shed 4 bases, and the junction held 12 bases outside the gene matches. Germline assignment: CDR1 MNHEY and CDR2 SMNVEV (reference sequence). CDR3 size: 16 residues. The CDR3 here is CASSPLSGQPYNEQFF. DNA for the CDR3: TGTGCCAGCAGCCCTCTTTCGGGACAGCCTTACAATGAGCAGTTCTTC.

This clone was counted a single time. The chain uses TRBV9 and TRBJ1-2; TRBD1 is a possible D gene (5 bases). This CDR3 is built from 15 residues. Looked up from germline, CDR1 is SGDLS and CDR2 is YYNGEE. V gave up 0 bases and J gave up 6 bases, with 15 bases separating them. CDR3 nucleotide sequence: TGTGCCAGCAGCGTAGATGGCAGGGCAAAAAATGGCTACACCTTC. It encodes CASSVDGRAKNGYTF.

The V gene is TRBV7-2, the J gene TRBJ2-1; D assignment may be TRBD1 or TRBD2 (6 bases each). This CDR3 region has 14 residues. CDR1 and CDR2 (germline): SGHTA, FQGNSA. The ends were cut back, 8 bases at V and 0 bases at J, with 11 bases in the middle. CDR3 nucleotides: TGTGCCAGCGGGGGCGGGGTCTCCTACAATGAGCAGTTCTTC. It specifies CASGGGVSYNEQFF.

The gene calls are TRBV11-3 and TRBJ1-1; 7 positions match TRBD1. Trimming removed 5 bases from V and 5 bases from J; junction bases left unmatched: 8. Germline CDR1 reads SGHNT; CDR2 reads YENEEA. The CDR3 is 14 amino acids. The CDR3, as DNA: TGTGCCAGCAGCCCTGGACAGGATAAAACTGAAGCTTTCTTT. Amino acid sequence: CASSPGQDKTEAFF.

The gene calls are TRBV2 and TRBJ2-7; 7 bases are shared with TRBD1. With 5 bases clipped from V and 6 bases from J, the junction kept 7 bases outside the gene matches. The CDR3 runs to 13 residues. Germline assignment: CDR1 SNHLY and CDR2 FYNNEI. The CDR3 here is CASSRQGTSEQYF. The DNA of the CDR3 is TGTGCCAGCAGTAGACAGGGTACGAGCGAGCAGTACTTC.

The rearrangement joins TRBV19 to TRBJ1-5, with D hard to call. The V gene's germline CDR1 is LNHDA and CDR2 SQIVND (reference sequence). The V end lost 6 bases, the J end lost 0 bases, and 9 bases lay between the germline ends. The CDR3 covers 14 residues. The CDR3 sequence: CASRGRNSNQPQHF. CDR3 in DNA: TGTGCCAGTAGAGGACGGAATAGCAATCAGCCCCAGCATTTT.

J is TRBJ2-3 and V is TRBV5-1; D may be TRBD1 (6 bases). This CDR3 spans 14 amino acids. V lost 3 bases, J lost 3 bases, and 11 bases lay in between. Germline V lookup: CDR1 SGHRS, CDR2 YFSETQ. This CDR3 is CASSSQGATDTQYF. CDR3 in DNA: TGCGCCAGCAGCTCACAGGGTGCGACAGATACGCAGTATTTT.

CDR3 region: CASSYRPRNSPLHF. The CDR3 bases are TGTGCCAGCAGTTACCGGCCTCGAAATTCACCCCTCCACTTT. The chain carries TRBV6-2 or TRBV6-3 and TRBJ1-6; D gene uncertain. Deletions cut 2 bases from V and 7 bases from J, with 9 bases between. The germline gives CDR1 MNHEY, CDR2 SVGEGT. The CDR3 consists of 14 residues.

The chain carries TRBV5-4 and TRBJ1-1; D is perhaps TRBD1 (5 bases). V shed 4 bases and J shed 3 bases, with 10 bases lying between them. Germline CDR1 and CDR2: SGHNT and YYREEE (reference sequence). This CDR3 has 13 amino acids. The CDR3 spells CASSAGGDTEAFF. In DNA, the CDR3 is TGTGCCAGCAGCGCCGGGGGGGACACTGAAGCTTTCTTT.

The chain recombines TRBV28 with TRBJ1-1, with D possibly TRBD1 on 6 matching bases. The CDR3 consists of 14 residues. The V and J ends lost 4 bases and 6 bases respectively, with 15 bases between them. The germline CDR1 and CDR2 sequences are MDHEN and SYDVKM. CDR3 residues: CASSYPWGAAEAFF. The CDR3 DNA sequence: TGTGCCAGCAGTTACCCCTGGGGGGCGGCTGAAGCTTTCTTT.

The V call is TRBV5-1, the J call TRBJ2-1; TRBD2 agrees at 14 bases. CDR1 and CDR2 (germline): SGHRS, YFSETQ. This CDR3 region has 15 residues. V gave up 4 bases and J gave up 8 bases; unmatched junction bases: 5. CDR3 protein: CASSQGLAGVYEQFF. The CDR3 DNA is TGCGCCAGCAGCCAGGGACTAGCGGGGGTCTATGAGCAGTTCTTC.